This TCR beta chain is from a study of shared clonotypes between healthy human individuals. Data came from immunoSEQ multiplex PCR; TCRdb stores just in-frame clones and leaves some out. The data contain 1.5 million to 2.5 million clones, about 95% of them singletons. Germline V gene sequence: CDR1 SGHVS, CDR2 FQNEAQ. The CDR3 covers 17 residues. Trimming cost V 3 bases and J 4 bases; bases outside gene matches: 11. The naive CD8 population came from CD45RO-negative cells selected for CCR7, without terminally differentiated effector memory CD45RA+ cells. This clonotype was obtained from a man between 18 and 29 years old in good health. V usage is TRBV7-8 and J usage is TRBJ2-2; 7 bases align to TRBD1. Sequencing was carried out using naive CD8+ T cells sorted from blood. CDR3 sequence (DNA): TGTGCCAGCAGCTTTTACGAAACCGGGACAGCCACCGGGGAGCTGTTTTTT. It translates to CASSFYETGTATGELFF.